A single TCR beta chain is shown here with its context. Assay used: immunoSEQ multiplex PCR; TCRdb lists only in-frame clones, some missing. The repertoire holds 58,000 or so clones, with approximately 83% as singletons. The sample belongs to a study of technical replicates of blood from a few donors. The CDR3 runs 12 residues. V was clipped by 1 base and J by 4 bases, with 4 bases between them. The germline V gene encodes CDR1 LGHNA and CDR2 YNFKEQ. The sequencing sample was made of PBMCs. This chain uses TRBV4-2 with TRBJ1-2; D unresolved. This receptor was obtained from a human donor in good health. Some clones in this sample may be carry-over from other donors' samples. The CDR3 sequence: CASSQAVYGYTF. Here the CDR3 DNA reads TGTGCCAGCAGCCAAGCTGTCTATGGCTACACCTTC.